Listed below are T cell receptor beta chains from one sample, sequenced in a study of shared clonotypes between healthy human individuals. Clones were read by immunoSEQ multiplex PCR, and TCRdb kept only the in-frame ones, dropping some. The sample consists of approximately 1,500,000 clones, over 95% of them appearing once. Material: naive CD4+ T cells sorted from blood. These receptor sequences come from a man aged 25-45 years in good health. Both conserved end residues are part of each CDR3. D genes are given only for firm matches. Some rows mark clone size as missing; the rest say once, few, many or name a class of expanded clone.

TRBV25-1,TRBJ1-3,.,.,TGTGCCAGCAGTGAATACGCCAGACCCTCTGGAAACACCATATATTTT,CASSEYARPSGNTIYF
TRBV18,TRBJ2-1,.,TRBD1,TGTGCCAGCTCACCTACGACAGGGGACAATGAGCAGTTCTTC,CASSPTTGDNEQFF
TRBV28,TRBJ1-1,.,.,TGTGCCAGCACCGGGACGGCGAACACTGAAGCTTTCTTT,CASTGTANTEAFF
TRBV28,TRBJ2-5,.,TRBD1,TGTGCCAGCAAATGGGACAGGGGTTTTGGGACCCAGTACTTC,CASKWDRGFGTQYF
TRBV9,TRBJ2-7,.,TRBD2,TGTGCCAGCAAATATAGGGAGGGATATAGGGACGAGCAGTACTTC,CASKYREGYRDEQYF
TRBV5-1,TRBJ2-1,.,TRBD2,TGCGCCAGCAGCTTGGTTGAAAGAGCGGGACCATACAATGAGCAGTTCTTC,CASSLVERAGPYNEQFF
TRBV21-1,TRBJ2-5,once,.,TGTGCCAGCAGCACCCGACAACTAGCGGGAGTACAAGAGACCCAGTACTTC,CASSTRQLAGVQETQYF
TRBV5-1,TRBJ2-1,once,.,TGCGCCAGCAGCTCACTACAGGGGGGGCTGGACAATGAGCAGTTCTTC,CASSSLQGGLDNEQFF
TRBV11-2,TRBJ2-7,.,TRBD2,TGTGCCAGCAGCCGACTAGCGGAACAAACCTACGAGCAGTACTTC,CASSRLAEQTYEQYF
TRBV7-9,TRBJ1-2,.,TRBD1,TGTGCCAGCAGCCCCGGACAGGGAGGGTATGGCTACACCTTC,CASSPGQGGYGYTF
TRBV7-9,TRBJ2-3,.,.,TGTGCCAGCAGCGAAAACCTAAGCGGGTCGGGGGCAGATACGCAGTATTTT,CASSENLSGSGADTQYF
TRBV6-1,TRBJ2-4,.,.,TGTGCCAGCAGTGAGAGTCGAAACATTCAGTACTTC,CASSESRNIQYF
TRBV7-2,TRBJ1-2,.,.,TGTGCCAGCAGCTTATACCAGGGTGGCGGCTACACCTTC,CASSLYQGGGYTF
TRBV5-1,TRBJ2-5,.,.,TGCGCCAGCAGCTTCAACGGGGGCAGGGCACAAGAGACCCAGTACTTC,CASSFNGGRAQETQYF
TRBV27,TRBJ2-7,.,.,TGTGCCAGCAGTTTATCCCCGACTGTAGCAGACGCGTACGAGCAGTACTTC,CASSLSPTVADAYEQYF
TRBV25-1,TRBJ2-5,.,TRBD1,TGTGCCAGCAGTAGTGGGGGCAGGGGGCAAGAGACCCAGTACTTC,CASSSGGRGQETQYF
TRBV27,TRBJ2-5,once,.,TGTGCCAGCAGTTCCTACCCCGGGGCCGAGGAGCAGTACTTC,CASSSYPGAEEQYF
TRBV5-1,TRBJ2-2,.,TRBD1,TGCGCCAGCAAACCCGCGACAGGGAGCACCGGGGAGCTGTTTTTT,CASKPATGSTGELFF
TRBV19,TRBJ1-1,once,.,TGTGCCAGTAGTATAGATCGTACAGTTGAAGCTTTCTTT,CASSIDRTVEAFF
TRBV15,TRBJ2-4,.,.,TGTGCCACCAGCAGGGGTACCCCGTGGGTAGTTACACACTTC,CATSRGTPWVVTHF
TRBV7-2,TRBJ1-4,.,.,TGTGCCAGCAGCGCCGGGAGGGTTGAAAAACTGTTTTTT,CASSAGRVEKLFF
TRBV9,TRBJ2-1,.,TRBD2,TGTGCCAGCAGCGGTCTACGCGGGGGAGGGAATGAGCAGTTCTTC,CASSGLRGGGNEQFF
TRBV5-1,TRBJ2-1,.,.,TGCGCCAGCAGGTCTAGCGTGTACAATGAGCAGTTCTTC,CASRSSVYNEQFF
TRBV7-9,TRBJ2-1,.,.,TGTGCCAGCATTTCCTACCCCTTGGGGAGCAATGAGCAGTTCTTC,CASISYPLGSNEQFF
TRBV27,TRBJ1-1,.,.,TGTGCCAGCAGTTTGAGGCCGAGGAACACTGAAGCTTTCTTT,CASSLRPRNTEAFF
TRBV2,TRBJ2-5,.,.,TGTGCCAGCAGACGGGTAACAGGAGAGACCCAGTACTTC,CASRRVTGETQYF
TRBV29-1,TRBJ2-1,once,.,TGCAGCGTTGAGACGGTGAGCTACAATGAGCAGTTCTTC,CSVETVSYNEQFF
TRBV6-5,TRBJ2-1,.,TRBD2,TGTGCCAGCCACCAACTAGCGGGAAGCTACAATGAGCAGTTCTTC,CASHQLAGSYNEQFF
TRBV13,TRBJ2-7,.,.,TGTGCCAGCAGCTTAGGACTAGCAGAGTACGAGCAGTACTTC,CASSLGLAEYEQYF
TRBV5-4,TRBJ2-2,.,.,TGTGCCAGCAGCTTGGAATACCCAGGCGGGGAGCTGTTTTTT,CASSLEYPGGELFF
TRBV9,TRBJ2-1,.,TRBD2,TGTGCCAGCAGAAAACTAGCGGGAGTGGGAAATGAGCAGTTCTTC,CASRKLAGVGNEQFF
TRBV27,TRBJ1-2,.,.,TGTGCCAGCAGTCGGGACGGTAGATTGGGCTACACCTTC,CASSRDGRLGYTF
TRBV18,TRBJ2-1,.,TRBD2,TGTGCCAGCTCACCAGGTCTAGCGGATCTTAGGTTCTTC,CASSPGLADLRFF